These T cell receptor beta chains were read from a single sample in a study of blood T cell repertoires in COVID-19. TCRdb keeps only in-frame clones here, not all; method: immunoSEQ multiplex PCR. The sample yields around 21,000 clones, around 74% seen once. Source material: peripheral blood. These TCRs come from a man at least 80 years old with acute or convalescent COVID-19. Each CDR3 is given with its conserved first and last residue. Fields, in order: CDR3 protein, CDR3 DNA, J gene, CDR3 length, D gene, V gene, clone size. The D gene is left open where the match is weak. Clone size appears in some rows only: once, few, many, or a class for an expanded clone.

cdr3_aa: CASSSIGGPYNSPLHF; cdr3_nt: TGTGCCAGCAGCTCCATCGGGGGACCCTATAATTCACCCCTCCACTTT; j_call: TRBJ1-6; cdr3_length: 16; d_call: -; v_call: TRBV5-6; clone_size: -
cdr3_aa: CAWSARQLSNQPQHF; cdr3_nt: TGTGCCTGGAGTGCGCGACAGCTAAGCAATCAGCCCCAGCATTTT; j_call: TRBJ1-5; cdr3_length: 15; d_call: -; v_call: TRBV30; clone_size: -
cdr3_aa: CASSQAGTGGQYF; cdr3_nt: TGCGCCAGCAGTCAAGCCGGGACAGGGGGCCAGTACTTC; j_call: TRBJ2-7; cdr3_length: 13; d_call: TRBD1; v_call: TRBV23-1; clone_size: few
cdr3_aa: CAISEWLAAGELFF; cdr3_nt: TGTGCCATCAGTGAATGGCTAGCTGCCGGGGAGCTGTTTTTT; j_call: TRBJ2-2; cdr3_length: 14; d_call: -; v_call: TRBV10-3; clone_size: -
cdr3_aa: CASSQEVSRAGNSPLHF; cdr3_nt: TGCGCCAGCAGCCAAGAAGTCTCCAGGGCCGGGAATTCACCCCTCCACTTT; j_call: TRBJ1-6; cdr3_length: 17; d_call: -; v_call: TRBV4-1; clone_size: -
cdr3_aa: CASSSGGAYNEQFF; cdr3_nt: TGTGCCAGCTCTAGCGGGGGGGCCTACAATGAGCAGTTCTTC; j_call: TRBJ2-1; cdr3_length: 14; d_call: -; v_call: TRBV21-1; clone_size: many
cdr3_aa: CASSFPLADGELFF; cdr3_nt: TGTGCCAGCAGCTTTCCCCTAGCGGACGGGGAGCTGTTTTTT; j_call: TRBJ2-2; cdr3_length: 14; d_call: TRBD2; v_call: TRBV7-8; clone_size: -
cdr3_aa: CASHKGSSRDTEAFF; cdr3_nt: TGTGCCAGCCACAAAGGGTCGAGCAGGGACACTGAAGCTTTCTTT; j_call: TRBJ1-1; cdr3_length: 15; d_call: -; v_call: TRBV2; clone_size: few
cdr3_aa: CASSIGSSLSGNTIYF; cdr3_nt: TGTGCCAGTAGTATCGGGAGTTCCCTCTCTGGAAACACCATATATTTT; j_call: TRBJ1-3; cdr3_length: 16; d_call: -; v_call: TRBV19; clone_size: -
cdr3_aa: CASSLRTGGRLGQPQHF; cdr3_nt: TGTGCCAGCAGTTTGAGGACAGGGGGCCGACTTGGTCAGCCCCAGCATTTT; j_call: TRBJ1-5; cdr3_length: 17; d_call: TRBD1; v_call: TRBV28; clone_size: -
cdr3_aa: CASTNGHLYGYTF; cdr3_nt: TGTGCCAGCACCAACGGACACCTCTATGGCTACACCTTC; j_call: TRBJ1-2; cdr3_length: 13; d_call: -; v_call: TRBV6-5; clone_size: once
cdr3_aa: CASSERRWTGGNYGYTF; cdr3_nt: TGTGCCAGCAGTGAAAGAAGGTGGACAGGGGGTAACTATGGCTACACCTTC; j_call: TRBJ1-2; cdr3_length: 17; d_call: TRBD1; v_call: TRBV2; clone_size: -
cdr3_aa: CASSPGLKSRSGNTIYF; cdr3_nt: TGTGCCAGCTCACCTGGACTTAAATCGCGCTCTGGAAACACCATATATTTT; j_call: TRBJ1-3; cdr3_length: 17; d_call: -; v_call: TRBV18; clone_size: -
cdr3_aa: CASSLGSPGQPQHF; cdr3_nt: TGTGCCAGCAGCTTAGGTTCCCCAGGGCAGCCCCAGCATTTT; j_call: TRBJ1-5; cdr3_length: 14; d_call: -; v_call: TRBV7-2; clone_size: -
cdr3_aa: CATSRVRTGEPYGYTF; cdr3_nt: TGTGCCACCAGCAGAGTCCGGACAGGGGAACCCTATGGCTACACCTTC; j_call: TRBJ1-2; cdr3_length: 16; d_call: TRBD1; v_call: TRBV15; clone_size: -
cdr3_aa: CASSLRSQGGYEQYF; cdr3_nt: TGTGCCAGCAGCTTAAGATCGCAGGGCGGCTACGAGCAGTACTTC; j_call: TRBJ2-7; cdr3_length: 15; d_call: -; v_call: TRBV7-2; clone_size: once
cdr3_aa: CASSHAVLAGGPREQFF; cdr3_nt: TGCGCCAGCAGCCATGCCGTGCTAGCGGGAGGCCCGAGAGAGCAGTTCTTC; j_call: TRBJ2-1; cdr3_length: 17; d_call: TRBD2; v_call: TRBV4-1; clone_size: -
cdr3_aa: CASSFRGEYEQYF; cdr3_nt: TGTGCCAGCAGCTTCCGAGGAGAGTACGAGCAGTACTTC; j_call: TRBJ2-7; cdr3_length: 13; d_call: -; v_call: TRBV5-6; clone_size: -
cdr3_aa: CASSGTIRTDTQYF; cdr3_nt: TGTGCCAGTAGCGGGACTATCAGGACAGATACGCAGTATTTT; j_call: TRBJ2-3; cdr3_length: 14; d_call: TRBD2; v_call: TRBV27; clone_size: few
cdr3_aa: CASSGQGAILNNSPLHF; cdr3_nt: TGTGCCAGCAGTGGACAGGGGGCGATCCTTAATAATTCACCCCTCCACTTT; j_call: TRBJ1-6; cdr3_length: 17; d_call: TRBD1; v_call: TRBV2; clone_size: once
cdr3_aa: CASSLDRQAPYGYTF; cdr3_nt: TGTGCCAGCAGCTTGGACAGACAGGCACCATATGGCTACACCTTC; j_call: TRBJ1-2; cdr3_length: 15; d_call: -; v_call: TRBV5-5; clone_size: -
cdr3_aa: CASSLATGEAFF; cdr3_nt: TGTGCCAGCAGCTTGGCGACAGGTGAGGCTTTCTTT; j_call: TRBJ1-1; cdr3_length: 12; d_call: -; v_call: TRBV5-5; clone_size: few
cdr3_aa: CASSGGMGNQPQHF; cdr3_nt: TGTGCCAGCAGCGGGGGGATGGGAAATCAGCCCCAGCATTTT; j_call: TRBJ1-5; cdr3_length: 14; d_call: -; v_call: TRBV7-9; clone_size: few
cdr3_aa: CATSDGSSGRTRDTQYF; cdr3_nt: TGTGCCACCAGTGATGGTAGCAGCGGGAGGACCAGGGATACGCAGTATTTT; j_call: TRBJ2-3; cdr3_length: 17; d_call: TRBD2; v_call: TRBV24-1; clone_size: -
cdr3_aa: CASSASSYRGFNENTIYF; cdr3_nt: TGTGCCAGCAGCGCCTCAAGCTACAGGGGTTTTAATGAAAACACCATATATTTT; j_call: TRBJ1-3; cdr3_length: 18; d_call: TRBD1; v_call: TRBV9; clone_size: -
cdr3_aa: CASSFITSGSKGGELFF; cdr3_nt: TGTGCCAGCAGCTTTATCACTAGCGGGAGTAAAGGCGGGGAGCTGTTTTTT; j_call: TRBJ2-2; cdr3_length: 17; d_call: TRBD2; v_call: TRBV5-6; clone_size: -
cdr3_aa: CASSRDSGSYNEQFF; cdr3_nt: TGCGCCAGCAGCCGGGATAGCGGGAGCTACAATGAGCAGTTCTTC; j_call: TRBJ2-1; cdr3_length: 15; d_call: TRBD2; v_call: TRBV4-1; clone_size: -
cdr3_aa: CASSGLAGGQGTQYF; cdr3_nt: TGTGCCAGCAGCGGACTAGCGGGAGGGCAAGGTACGCAGTATTTT; j_call: TRBJ2-3; cdr3_length: 15; d_call: TRBD2; v_call: TRBV11-1; clone_size: -
cdr3_aa: CASSPEREGRAREQFF; cdr3_nt: TGTGCCAGCAGCCCCGAGCGGGAGGGCCGGGCTCGTGAGCAGTTCTTC; j_call: TRBJ2-1; cdr3_length: 16; d_call: TRBD2; v_call: TRBV7-2; clone_size: -
cdr3_aa: CATRTGGNNQPQHF; cdr3_nt: TGTGCCACCCGGACGGGGGGCAACAATCAGCCCCAGCATTTT; j_call: TRBJ1-5; cdr3_length: 14; d_call: -; v_call: TRBV28; clone_size: few
cdr3_aa: CAWSVGGSTEAFF; cdr3_nt: TGTGCCTGGAGTGTAGGGGGAAGCACTGAAGCTTTCTTT; j_call: TRBJ1-1; cdr3_length: 13; d_call: -; v_call: TRBV30; clone_size: once
cdr3_aa: CASSHTDRGPYNSPLHF; cdr3_nt: TGTGCCAGCAGTCACACAGACAGGGGGCCCTATAATTCACCCCTCCACTTT; j_call: TRBJ1-6; cdr3_length: 17; d_call: TRBD1; v_call: TRBV6-6; clone_size: -
cdr3_aa: CASSLGQGAYEQYF; cdr3_nt: TGTGCCAGCAGCTTAGGGCAGGGGGCCTACGAGCAGTACTTC; j_call: TRBJ2-7; cdr3_length: 14; d_call: TRBD1; v_call: TRBV7-2; clone_size: few
cdr3_aa: CASSLGGSSTYEQYF; cdr3_nt: TGTGCCAGCAGCTTAGGTGGGAGTAGTACCTACGAGCAGTACTTC; j_call: TRBJ2-7; cdr3_length: 15; d_call: -; v_call: TRBV11-2; clone_size: -
cdr3_aa: CASSEAGYTRETQYF; cdr3_nt: TGTGCCAGCAGTGAAGCGGGATACACTAGGGAGACCCAGTACTTC; j_call: TRBJ2-5; cdr3_length: 15; d_call: -; v_call: TRBV6-1; clone_size: -
cdr3_aa: CATSSGKGQGRHIQYF; cdr3_nt: TGTGCCACCAGCAGCGGAAAAGGACAGGGTAGACACATTCAGTACTTC; j_call: TRBJ2-4; cdr3_length: 16; d_call: TRBD1; v_call: TRBV15; clone_size: -
cdr3_aa: CASRLSTDTQYF; cdr3_nt: TGTGCCAGCAGACTGAGCACAGATACGCAGTATTTT; j_call: TRBJ2-3; cdr3_length: 12; d_call: -; v_call: TRBV12-3/TRBV12-4; clone_size: -
cdr3_aa: CASSRLAGGSAEQFF; cdr3_nt: TGTGCCAGCAGCCGCCTAGCGGGAGGGAGTGCTGAGCAGTTCTTC; j_call: TRBJ2-1; cdr3_length: 15; d_call: TRBD2; v_call: TRBV7-2; clone_size: -
cdr3_aa: CASSYSVYSDNEQFF; cdr3_nt: TGTGCCAGCAGTTACTCGGTTTATTCGGACAATGAGCAGTTCTTC; j_call: TRBJ2-1; cdr3_length: 15; d_call: -; v_call: TRBV6-6; clone_size: many
cdr3_aa: CATRVGPGKPDTEAFF; cdr3_nt: TGTGCCACCCGCGTTGGTCCAGGGAAGCCGGACACTGAAGCTTTCTTT; j_call: TRBJ1-1; cdr3_length: 16; d_call: -; v_call: TRBV5-8; clone_size: -
cdr3_aa: CASSLAGGTEAFF; cdr3_nt: TGTGCCAGCAGTCTCGCGGGGGGCACTGAAGCTTTCTTT; j_call: TRBJ1-1; cdr3_length: 13; d_call: -; v_call: TRBV28; clone_size: few
cdr3_aa: CAWLGTGTSGANVLTF; cdr3_nt: TGTGCCTGGTTGGGGACAGGGACTTCTGGGGCCAACGTCCTGACTTTC; j_call: TRBJ2-6; cdr3_length: 16; d_call: TRBD1; v_call: TRBV30; clone_size: -
cdr3_aa: CASSPGLARELFF; cdr3_nt: TGCGCCAGCAGCCCTGGACTAGCGAGAGAGCTGTTTTTT; j_call: TRBJ2-2; cdr3_length: 13; d_call: TRBD2; v_call: TRBV5-1; clone_size: -
cdr3_aa: CASSLDRGRNQPQHF; cdr3_nt: TGCGCCAGCAGCTTGGACAGGGGACGCAATCAGCCCCAGCATTTT; j_call: TRBJ1-5; cdr3_length: 15; d_call: TRBD1; v_call: TRBV5-1; clone_size: -
cdr3_aa: CASSQEAGSRDRYNQPQHF; cdr3_nt: TGCGCCAGCAGCCAAGAAGCAGGTAGCCGGGACAGATACAATCAGCCCCAGCATTTT; j_call: TRBJ1-5; cdr3_length: 19; d_call: TRBD1; v_call: TRBV4-1; clone_size: -
cdr3_aa: CASTLGGAYAYNEQFF; cdr3_nt: TGTGCCAGCACCCTGGGGGGGGCTTACGCTTACAATGAGCAGTTCTTC; j_call: TRBJ2-1; cdr3_length: 16; d_call: -; v_call: TRBV5-4; clone_size: -
cdr3_aa: CAVGGHENSPLHF; cdr3_nt: TGTGCCGTAGGGGGTCATGAGAATTCACCCCTCCACTTT; j_call: TRBJ1-6; cdr3_length: 13; d_call: -; v_call: TRBV6-5; clone_size: -
cdr3_aa: CASSVAQGYGYTF; cdr3_nt: TGTGCCAGCAGCGTAGCGCAGGGATATGGCTACACCTTC; j_call: TRBJ1-2; cdr3_length: 13; d_call: -; v_call: TRBV9; clone_size: -
cdr3_aa: CASSWGQVNTEAFF; cdr3_nt: TGCGCCAGCAGCTGGGGACAGGTGAACACTGAAGCTTTCTTT; j_call: TRBJ1-1; cdr3_length: 14; d_call: TRBD1; v_call: TRBV5-1; clone_size: -
cdr3_aa: CASSLGKRGSYNEQFF; cdr3_nt: TGTGCCAGCAGTTTGGGCAAGAGGGGGTCCTACAATGAGCAGTTCTTC; j_call: TRBJ2-1; cdr3_length: 16; d_call: -; v_call: TRBV28; clone_size: -